One and the same sample provided the 25 T cell receptor beta chains below, sequenced in a study of response to subunit inactivated influenza vaccine. MiXCR, run by TCRdb on the RT-PCR reads, gives a single entry per CDR3 protein. Among roughly 500,000 distinct CDR3 sequences, roughly 23% were seen once, and the ten largest hold under 2.5%. Sequences were derived from CD4+ T cells sorted from PBMCs, sampled more than 4 days after vaccination. Source of these receptors: a man aged 50 to 59 who received an inactivated influenza vaccine.

The chain couples TRBV4-2 to TRBJ2-7; D might be TRBD1 (6 bases). The CDR3 sequence is 15 residues long. With 4 bases removed from V and 5 bases from J, the gap between germline ends came to 18 bases. Germline values: CDR1 LGHNA, CDR2 YNFKEQ. The CDR3 spells CASSPRAQGFNEQYF. The CDR3 nucleotides read TGTGCCAGCAGCCCCAGGGCCCAGGGGTTCAACGAGCAGTACTTC.

This chain joins TRBV7-3 and TRBJ2-2, with 14 bases lining up with TRBD2. Looked up from germline, CDR1 is SGHTA and CDR2 is FQGTGA. This CDR3 comprises 16 residues. J lost 7 bases, V lost 5 bases, and 6 bases had no gene match. The CDR3 DNA reads TGTGCCAGCAGCCCGGGACTAGCGGGAGTTAACGGGGAGCTGTTTTTT. Amino acids: CASSPGLAGVNGELFF. Based on the CDR3 plus reference TRBV7-3 and TRBJ2-2, the full variable domain is GAGVSQTPSNKVTEKGKYVELRCDPISGHTALYWYRQSLGQGPEFLIYFQGTGAADDSGLPNDRFFAVRPEGSVSTLKIQRTERGDSAVYLCASSPGLAGVNGELFFGEGSRLTVL.

CDR3 DNA: TGTGCCAGCAGGACAGGGGTTGGTCTCTACGAGCAGTACTTC. Residues: CASRTGVGLYEQYF. The rearrangement uses TRBV6-2 or TRBV6-3 and TRBJ2-7, with TRBD1 matching 8 bases. Germline CDR1 and CDR2: MNHEY and SVGEGT. Unmatched junction bases numbered 7, after V lost 6 bases and J lost 3 bases. The CDR3 sequence is 14 residues long.

The genes are TRBV7-6 and TRBJ2-3, with 8 positions matching TRBD1. The CDR3 consists of 15 residues. Germline CDR1 is SGHVS and CDR2 is FNYEAQ. Trimming took 5 bases from V and 2 from J; bases not matched to a gene: 6. CDR3 sequence (DNA): TGTGCCAGCAGCCGAACGGGACAGGACACAGATACGCAGTATTTT. Its translation is CASSRTGQDTDTQYF.

The V and J genes are TRBV20-1 and TRBJ2-3; 7 nucleotides align to TRBD1. Germline-derived CDR1 and CDR2 are DFQATT and SNEGSKA (reference sequence). V was pared by 0 bases and J by 10 bases, with 10 bases of the junction left unmatched. This CDR3 contains 14 residues. The CDR3: CSARDPRQGRAQYF. In nucleotides, the CDR3 is TGCAGTGCTAGAGATCCGCGACAGGGTAGAGCGCAGTATTTT.

The V call is TRBV10-3, the J call TRBJ1-3; 7 nucleotides agree with TRBD1. From germline, CDR1 is ENHRY and CDR2 SYGVKD. CDR3 length: 17 residues. V was clipped by 0 bases and J by 8 bases; unmatched bases: 13. The CDR3 nucleotides are TGTGCCATCAGTGAGTCGGGGACAGTACCCTTTGAGGACACCATATATTTT. It yields the protein CAISESGTVPFEDTIYF.

This rearrangement joins TRBV12-3 or TRBV12-4 to TRBJ2-1, with D unclear. The V end lost 4 bases, the J end lost 5 bases, and 3 bases lay between the germline ends. The CDR3 consists of 11 residues. The CDR3 reads CASSYNNEQFF. In DNA form, the CDR3 reads TGTGCCAGCAGTTATAACAATGAGCAGTTCTTC.

J is TRBJ2-2 and V is TRBV28; the D gene is possibly TRBD1 (6 bases). Germline V CDR1 and CDR2: MDHEN, SYDVKM. Trimming shortened V by 5 bases and J by 5 bases, and 6 bases separated the two germline ends. The CDR3 is 12 amino acids. The CDR3 DNA is TGTGCCAGCAGTACAGGGACCGGGGAGCTGTTTTTT. Protein sequence: CASSTGTGELFF.

This CDR3 is CASSQYSLAATYEQYF. DNA of the CDR3: TGTGCCAGCAGCCAATATTCACTAGCGGCAACCTACGAGCAGTACTTC. V usage is TRBV3-1 and J usage is TRBJ2-7; 8 bases map to TRBD2. Trimming cost V 2 bases and J 2 bases; bases outside gene matches: 8. The germline CDR1 and CDR2 sequences are LGHDT and YNNKEL (reference sequence). The CDR3 has 16 residues.

Many counts were recorded for this clonotype. V usage is TRBV10-3 and J usage is TRBJ2-7; D unresolved. The V end lost 5 bases, the J end lost 6 bases, and 11 bases lay between the germline ends. There are 12 residues in the CDR3. The germline V gene has CDR1 ENHRY and CDR2 SYGVKD. CDR3 bases: TGTGCCATCAGTCCAATGAGAGGCGAGCAGTACTTC. Translated: CAISPMRGEQYF.

This clonotype has just a few counts. The rearrangement uses TRBV3-1 and TRBJ1-1; D possibly corresponds to TRBD1 (5 bases). The CDR3 totals 14 residues. Germline assignment: CDR1 LGHDT and CDR2 YNNKEL (reference sequence). Trimming left V 2 bases short and J 0 bases short, with 7 bases between. The CDR3 nucleotides read TGTGCCAGCAGCCAAACGACAGTGAACACTGAAGCTTTCTTT. It translates to CASSQTTVNTEAFF.

Only a few counts were recorded for this clonotype. The gene calls are TRBV3-1 and TRBJ1-1, with D maybe TRBD1 (6 bases). This CDR3 has 18 amino acids. From germline, CDR1 is LGHDT and CDR2 YNNKEL (reference sequence). The V end lost 0 bases, the J end lost 1 base, and 18 bases lay between the germline ends. CDR3 region: CASSQDARGAASNTEAFF. The CDR3 DNA is TGTGCCAGCAGCCAAGATGCGAGGGGGGCGGCGTCGAACACTGAAGCTTTCTTT.

V gene TRBV7-2 combines with J gene TRBJ1-1, with TRBD1 as a possible D gene (6 bases). From germline, CDR1 is SGHTA and CDR2 FQGNSA. Trimming stripped 3 bases from V and 4 bases from J, with 12 bases between. The CDR3 spans 14 residues. The CDR3 reads CASSFGGTPTEAFF. CDR3 DNA sequence: TGTGCCAGCAGCTTTGGGGGCACACCCACTGAAGCTTTCTTT.

This clonotype appeared a few times. The V and J genes are TRBV20-1 and TRBJ2-3; TRBD1 is a possible D gene (5 bases). CDR3 length: 12 amino acids. Germline-derived CDR1 and CDR2 are DFQATT and SNEGSKA (reference sequence). Trimming stripped 4 bases from V and 4 bases from J, with 9 bases between. CDR3 sequence: CSATPGPDTQYF. The CDR3 nucleotides read TGCAGTGCTACCCCAGGGCCAGATACGCAGTATTTT.

The J gene is TRBJ2-7, the V gene TRBV4-2; 9 bases agree with TRBD2. The CDR3 totals 14 residues. The J segment lost 6 bases and the V segment lost 0 bases, leaving 3 bases of the junction unmatched. From germline, CDR1 is LGHNA and CDR2 YNFKEQ. CDR3 in amino acids: CASSQDGRGGEQYF. The CDR3 DNA sequence: TGTGCCAGCAGCCAAGACGGGCGGGGGGGCGAGCAGTACTTC.

The chain uses TRBV5-1 and TRBJ1-1; TRBD1 matches at 7 bases. V was pared by 0 bases and J by 3 bases, with 8 bases of the junction left unmatched. The CDR3 contains 16 residues. Germline-derived CDR1 and CDR2 are SGHRS and YFSETQ. The CDR3 loop reads CASSLAPQGFHTEAFF. Here the CDR3 DNA reads TGCGCCAGCAGCTTGGCCCCACAGGGGTTTCACACTGAAGCTTTCTTT.

This chain links TRBV2 with TRBJ2-3; either TRBD1 or TRBD2 may fit D (5 bases each). The CDR3 runs to 13 residues. Trimming left V 9 bases short and J 4 bases short, with 14 bases between. CDR1 and CDR2 from the germline V gene are SNHLY and FYNNEI. The CDR3 loop is CASFRWGSDTQYF. The CDR3 DNA follows: TGTGCCAGTTTCCGTTGGGGGTCAGATACGCAGTATTTT.

This clonotype showed up many times. The genes are TRBV20-1 and TRBJ2-1; possibly TRBD2 for D (6 bases). With 3 bases removed from V and 0 bases from J, the gap between germline ends came to 9 bases. Germline CDR1 DFQATT, CDR2 SNEGSKA (reference sequence). This CDR3 is 14 amino acids long. The DNA of the CDR3 is TGCAGTGCTAGTCGGGGGTCCTCCTACAATGAGCAGTTCTTC. Protein sequence: CSASRGSSYNEQFF.

The rearrangement links TRBV12-3 or TRBV12-4 to TRBJ2-2; no definite D call. CDR3 length: 17 amino acids. V shed 6 bases and J shed 0 bases, with 17 bases lying between them. As DNA, the CDR3 is TGTGCCAGCAGCCCAATCTCGGGCGCTGCGAACACCGGGGAGCTGTTTTTT. It yields the protein CASSPISGAANTGELFF.

Only a few counts were recorded for this clonotype. V usage is TRBV12-3 or TRBV12-4 and J usage is TRBJ2-1; TRBD2 aligns across 13 bases. V lost 9 bases to trimming and J lost 6 bases; unmatched junction nucleotides: 5. The CDR3 consists of 14 residues. The chain's CDR3 is CASVRTSGGNEQFF. The CDR3 coding sequence is TGTGCCAGTGTGAGGACTAGCGGGGGCAATGAGCAGTTCTTC.

In its sample, this clonotype was seen many times. V usage is TRBV6-1 and J usage is TRBJ2-7; D gene unclear. The CDR3 totals 13 residues. V lost 10 bases and J 7 bases, leaving 20 bases between the germline ends. The germline CDR1 and CDR2 sequences are MNHNS and SASEGT. CDR3 bases: TGTGCCACGACCTCTGACACATCCAGAGAGCAGTACTTC. Protein product: CATTSDTSREQYF.

This clonotype was detected a few times. The V gene is TRBV5-1, the J gene TRBJ2-1; no firm D call. V was trimmed by 4 bases and J by 8 bases, leaving 13 bases between them. CDR1 is SGHRS and CDR2 is YFSETQ in the germline V gene. The CDR3 loop spans 13 amino acids. CDR3 sequence: CASSLITVDEQFF. In DNA form, the CDR3 reads TGCGCCAGCAGCCTCATCACCGTCGATGAGCAGTTCTTC.

CDR3 sequence reads: CSARDLPPGGPRYEQYF. As DNA, the CDR3 is TGCAGTGCTAGAGATCTTCCCCCGGGAGGGCCAAGATACGAGCAGTACTTC. The chain is built from TRBV20-1 and TRBJ2-7, with TRBD2 matching over 8 bases. This CDR3 spans 17 amino acids. The V gene end was trimmed by 0 bases and the J gene end by 4 bases; junction bases not matched to a gene: 14. CDR1 DFQATT and CDR2 SNEGSKA come from the germline V gene (reference sequence).

This clonotype was counted a single time. The CDR3: CASSVGDIDTQYF. Here the CDR3 DNA reads TGTGCCAGCAGCGTAGGGGACATTGATACGCAGTATTTT. The chain is built from TRBV9 and TRBJ2-3, with TRBD1 as a possible D gene (6 bases). Per the germline V gene, CDR1 is SGDLS and CDR2 is YYNGEE. The V and J ends lost 0 bases and 6 bases respectively, with 8 bases between them. The CDR3 extends over 13 amino acids.

This sequence joins TRBV7-2 and TRBJ2-1; D unresolved. V was shortened by 8 bases and J by 11 bases, with 19 bases between the two germline ends. CDR1 is SGHTA, CDR2 FQGNSA, per germline. The CDR3 length is 13 residues. The CDR3, as DNA: TGTGCCAGCGGGAACCGCGCGGAGCGCCAGCAGTTCTTC. Translating it yields CASGNRAERQQFF. The full variable domain, in which reference TRBV7-2 and TRBJ2-1 provide the parts outside the CDR3, is GAGVSQSPSNKVTEKGKDVELRCDPISGHTALYWYRQSLGQGLEFLIYFQGNSAPDKSGLPSDRFSAERTGGSVSTLTIQRTQQEDSAVYLCASGNRAERQQFFGPGTRLTVL.